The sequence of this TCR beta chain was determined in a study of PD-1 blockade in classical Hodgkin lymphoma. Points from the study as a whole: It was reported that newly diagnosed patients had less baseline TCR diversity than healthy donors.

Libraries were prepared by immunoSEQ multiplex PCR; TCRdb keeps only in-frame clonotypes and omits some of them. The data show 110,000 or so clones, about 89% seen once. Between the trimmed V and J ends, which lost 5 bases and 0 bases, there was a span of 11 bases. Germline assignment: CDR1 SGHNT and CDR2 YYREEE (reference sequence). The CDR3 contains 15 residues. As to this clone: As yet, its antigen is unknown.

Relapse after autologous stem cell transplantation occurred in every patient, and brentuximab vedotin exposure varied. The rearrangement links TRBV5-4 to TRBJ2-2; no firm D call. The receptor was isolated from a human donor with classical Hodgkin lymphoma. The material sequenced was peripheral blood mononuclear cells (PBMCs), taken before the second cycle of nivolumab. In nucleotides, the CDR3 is TGTGCCAGCAGGTCGGGCGGAACGAACACCGGGGAGCTGTTTTTT. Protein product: CASRSGGTNTGELFF. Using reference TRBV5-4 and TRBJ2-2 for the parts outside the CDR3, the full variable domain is ETGVTQSPTHLIKTRGQQVTLRCSSQSGHNTVSWYQQALGQGPQFIFQYYREEENGRGNFPPRFSGLQFPNYSSELNVNALELDDSALYLCASRSGGTNTGELFFGEGSRLTVL.